Detailed here is one T cell receptor (beta chain). The data derive from a study of blood T cell repertoires in COVID-19. Study-wide context: PBMCs, B-cell-depleted T cells, or T cells were the source of the cDNA or gDNA that made up the material.

Assay: immunoSEQ multiplex PCR; the TCRdb copy retains only in-frame clones and omits some. The sample lists 84,000 or so clones; about 80% were seen once. Germline V gene lookup returns CDR1 GTSNPN and CDR2 SVGIG (reference sequence). The CDR3 runs to 14 residues. With 3 bases removed from V and 4 bases from J, the gap between germline ends came to 16 bases. Sample: peripheral blood. This clonotype originated in a woman in her thirties or forties with active or convalescent COVID-19. The rearrangement links TRBV30 to TRBJ2-7, with TRBD1 as a possible D gene (5 bases). This chain's CDR3 is CAWRADNAGYEQYF. CDR3 coding DNA: TGTGCCTGGAGGGCGGACAACGCCGGTTACGAGCAGTACTTC.